Listed below are T cell receptor beta chains from one sample, sequenced in a study of blood T cell repertoires in COVID-19. Profiling relied on immunoSEQ multiplex PCR, and the TCRdb table lists in-frame clones only, not all of them. The sample carries 300,000 to 400,000 clones, about 93% recorded once. Sequenced: peripheral blood. These receptor sequences come from a woman in her late teens or twenties who had recovered from COVID-19. The CDR3 runs from the conserved cysteine through the conserved F or W. The D gene is left open where the match is weak. Clone size is given for some rows only: seen once, a few or many times, or a class if the clone is expanded.

d_call,v_call,clone_size,j_call,cdr3_aa,cdr3_nt
TRBD2,TRBV7-2,.,TRBJ2-1,CASSFGRLAGGQNEQFF,TGTGCCAGCAGCTTCGGTCGGCTAGCGGGAGGGCAGAATGAGCAGTTCTTC
TRBD2,TRBV25-1,.,TRBJ2-1,CASSDSGGTYNEQFF,TGTGCCAGCAGCGATAGCGGGGGGACCTACAATGAGCAGTTCTTC
.,TRBV6-5,.,TRBJ2-2,CASSRQVMDTGELFF,TGTGCCAGCAGTCGGCAGGTTATGGACACCGGGGAGCTGTTTTTT
TRBD1,TRBV24-1,.,TRBJ2-3,CATSDPTGYADTQYF,TGTGCCACCAGTGACCCGACAGGGTACGCAGATACGCAGTATTTT
.,TRBV12-5,.,TRBJ2-2,CASSPEGPNTGELFF,TGTGCTAGCTCCCCGGAGGGGCCCAACACCGGGGAGCTGTTTTTT
TRBD2,TRBV6-1,few,TRBJ2-1,CASSETSDYNEQFF,TGTGCCAGCAGTGAGACTAGCGACTACAATGAGCAGTTCTTC
TRBD1,TRBV5-8,.,TRBJ1-2,CASSPGQGNGYTF,TGTGCCAGCAGTCCGGGACAGGGGAATGGCTACACCTTC
TRBD2,TRBV9,.,TRBJ2-5,CASSGSWKREQETQYF,TGTGCCAGCAGCGGGAGCTGGAAGCGGGAACAAGAGACCCAGTACTTC
TRBD1,TRBV29-1,.,TRBJ2-2,CSAGDRANTGELFF,TGCAGCGCTGGTGACAGGGCGAACACCGGGGAGCTGTTTTTT
.,TRBV30,.,TRBJ1-1,CASGDAGKNTEAFF,TGTGCCTCAGGTGATGCAGGGAAGAACACTGAAGCTTTCTTT
.,TRBV21-1,.,TRBJ2-3,CASSRRQGTRTRRDTDTQYF,TGTGCCAGCAGCAGACGACAGGGAACCCGAACACGTCGAGACACAGATACGCAGTATTTT
.,TRBV11-3,.,TRBJ2-1,CASSLLHEQFF,TGTGCCAGCAGCTTACTTCATGAGCAGTTCTTC
.,TRBV10-3,.,TRBJ1-2,CAITQGAGGYTF,TGTGCCATCACCCAGGGCGCGGGGGGCTACACCTTC
TRBD1,TRBV6-5,once,TRBJ1-1,CASIQGVWSEAFF,TGTGCCAGCATACAGGGGGTGTGGAGTGAAGCTTTCTTT
.,TRBV2,.,TRBJ1-4,CASSDRTVTNEKLFF,TGTGCCAGCAGTGATAGGACAGTAACTAATGAAAAACTGTTTTTT
.,TRBV18,.,TRBJ2-3,CASKGDLSTDTQYF,TGTGCCAGCAAGGGGGACCTCAGCACAGATACGCAGTATTTT
.,TRBV19,.,TRBJ1-1,CASSSRPVGTEAFF,TGTGCCAGTAGTTCGCGGCCCGTCGGGACTGAAGCTTTCTTT
.,TRBV5-5,.,TRBJ1-2,CASSLVSSGTNYGYTF,TGTGCCAGCAGCTTGGTGTCGTCAGGAACTAACTATGGCTACACCTTC